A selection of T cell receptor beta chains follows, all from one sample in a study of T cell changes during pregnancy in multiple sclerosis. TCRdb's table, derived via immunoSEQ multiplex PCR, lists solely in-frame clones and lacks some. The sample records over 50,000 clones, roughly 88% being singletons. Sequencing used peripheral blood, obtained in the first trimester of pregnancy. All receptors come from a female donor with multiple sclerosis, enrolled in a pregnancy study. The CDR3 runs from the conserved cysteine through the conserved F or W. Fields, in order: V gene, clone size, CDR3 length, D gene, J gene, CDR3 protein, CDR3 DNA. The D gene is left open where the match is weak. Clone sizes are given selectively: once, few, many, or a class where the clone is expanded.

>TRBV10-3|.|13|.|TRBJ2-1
CATMTGLGSEQFF
TGTGCCACCATGACGGGACTGGGGAGTGAGCAGTTCTTC
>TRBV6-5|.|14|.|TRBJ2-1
CASSLAGVYNEQFF
TGTGCCAGCAGTCTGGCAGGGGTCTACAATGAGCAGTTCTTC
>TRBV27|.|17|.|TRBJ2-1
CASSSPRWRSRYNEQFF
TGTGCCAGCAGTTCACCCCGCTGGCGGTCTCGGTATAATGAGCAGTTCTTC
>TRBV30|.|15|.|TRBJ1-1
CAWSSDLMPNTEAFF
TGTGCCTGGAGTTCCGATCTAATGCCGAACACTGAAGCTTTCTTT
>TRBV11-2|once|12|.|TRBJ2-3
CASSLIRDTQYF
TGTGCCAGCAGCTTAATCCGGGATACGCAGTATTTT
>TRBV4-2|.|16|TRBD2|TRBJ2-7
CASSPGLAGNNHEQYF
TGTGCCAGCAGCCCGGGACTAGCGGGAAACAATCACGAGCAGTACTTC
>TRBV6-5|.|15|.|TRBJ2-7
CASSFAPGHSYEQYF
TGTGCCAGCAGTTTCGCCCCGGGACACTCCTACGAGCAGTACTTC
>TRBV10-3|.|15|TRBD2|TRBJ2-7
CAISESKIAGDEQYF
TGTGCCATCAGTGAGTCGAAAATAGCGGGGGACGAGCAGTACTTC
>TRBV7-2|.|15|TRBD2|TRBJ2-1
CASSLGLAGGFEQFF
TGTGCCAGCAGCTTAGGCCTAGCGGGAGGCTTCGAGCAGTTCTTC
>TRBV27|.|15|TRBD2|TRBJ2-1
CASGKTSGNYNEQFF
TGTGCCAGCGGGAAGACTAGCGGGAACTATAATGAGCAGTTCTTC
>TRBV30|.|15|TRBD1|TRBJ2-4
CASKDRGLNGDIQYF
TGTGCCAGTAAGGACAGGGGGCTTAATGGGGACATTCAGTACTTC
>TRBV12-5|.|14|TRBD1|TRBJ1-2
CASGLGTERDGYTF
TGTGCTAGTGGGCTTGGGACAGAACGCGATGGCTACACCTTC
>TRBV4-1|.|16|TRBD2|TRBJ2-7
CASSQEGGSRAYEQYF
TGCGCCAGCAGCCAAGAGGGCGGGAGCCGAGCCTACGAGCAGTACTTC
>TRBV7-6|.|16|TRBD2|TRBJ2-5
CASSLRTGTSGETQYF
TGTGCCAGCAGCTTACGGACCGGGACTAGCGGGGAGACCCAGTACTTC
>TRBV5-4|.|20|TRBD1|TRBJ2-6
CASSYTIPGQGLLGANVLTF
TGTGCCAGCAGTTATACGATTCCGGGACAGGGACTTCTGGGGGCCAACGTCCTGACTTTC